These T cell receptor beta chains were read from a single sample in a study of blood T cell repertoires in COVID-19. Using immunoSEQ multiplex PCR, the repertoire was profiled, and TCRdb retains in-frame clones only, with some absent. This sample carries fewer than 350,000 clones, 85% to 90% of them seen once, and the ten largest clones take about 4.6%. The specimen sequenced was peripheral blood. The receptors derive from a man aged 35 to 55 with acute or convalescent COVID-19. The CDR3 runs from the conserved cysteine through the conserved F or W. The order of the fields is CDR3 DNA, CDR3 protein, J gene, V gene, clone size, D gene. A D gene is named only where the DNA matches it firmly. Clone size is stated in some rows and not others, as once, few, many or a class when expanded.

CDR3nt: TGCGCCAGCAGCCCCCTGGGGGGATTGGGTGGCACTGAAGCTTTCTTT
CDR3aa: CASSPLGGLGGTEAFF
j_gene: TRBJ1-1
v_gene: TRBV23-1
abundance: .
d_gene: .

CDR3nt: TGTGCCACCAAGGGGGGGGGAAATCAGCCCCAGCATTTT
CDR3aa: CATKGGGNQPQHF
j_gene: TRBJ1-5
v_gene: TRBV19
abundance: .
d_gene: .

CDR3nt: TGTGCCAGCAGTTTAAGGGGAGGTTATTCCTACGAGCAGTACTTC
CDR3aa: CASSLRGGYSYEQYF
j_gene: TRBJ2-7
v_gene: TRBV27
abundance: .
d_gene: .

CDR3nt: TGTGCCAGCAGCCTAATGGGCGGGGAGACAGATACGCAGTATTTT
CDR3aa: CASSLMGGETDTQYF
j_gene: TRBJ2-3
v_gene: TRBV4-2
abundance: .
d_gene: .

CDR3nt: TGTGCCAGCAGCCCGGACAGGTACTATGGCTACACCTTC
CDR3aa: CASSPDRYYGYTF
j_gene: TRBJ1-2
v_gene: TRBV3-1/TRBV3-2
abundance: .
d_gene: TRBD1

CDR3nt: TGTGCCACCTCCGCGGGGGACAAAGGATTTTACGAGCAGTACTTC
CDR3aa: CATSAGDKGFYEQYF
j_gene: TRBJ2-7
v_gene: TRBV24-1
abundance: few
d_gene: .

CDR3nt: TGTGCCAGCAGCCTCCAGGCCGCACCAATCACAGATACGCAGTATTTT
CDR3aa: CASSLQAAPITDTQYF
j_gene: TRBJ2-3
v_gene: TRBV3-1/TRBV3-2
abundance: few
d_gene: .

CDR3nt: TGTGCCAGCTCACCAGGCGGACAGCCCAGTTACAATGAGCAGTTCTTC
CDR3aa: CASSPGGQPSYNEQFF
j_gene: TRBJ2-1
v_gene: TRBV18
abundance: .
d_gene: .

CDR3nt: TGTGCCAGCAGCATGACCACAGGGATCATGACTGAAGCTTTCTTT
CDR3aa: CASSMTTGIMTEAFF
j_gene: TRBJ1-1
v_gene: TRBV5-8
abundance: .
d_gene: .

CDR3nt: TGTGCCATCAGAGCTCATGGCTCTGGAAACACCATATATTTT
CDR3aa: CAIRAHGSGNTIYF
j_gene: TRBJ1-3
v_gene: TRBV10-3
abundance: .
d_gene: .

CDR3nt: TGTGCCAGCAGCCTGGGACAGTCCTACGAGCAGTACTTC
CDR3aa: CASSLGQSYEQYF
j_gene: TRBJ2-7
v_gene: TRBV4-2
abundance: once
d_gene: TRBD1

CDR3nt: TGTGCCAGCACCCGACTGGGCGGGGCCTATGGCTACACCTTC
CDR3aa: CASTRLGGAYGYTF
j_gene: TRBJ1-2
v_gene: TRBV9
abundance: .
d_gene: .

CDR3nt: TGTGCCAGAGCAGGGGGATATGAGCAGTTCTTC
CDR3aa: CARAGGYEQFF
j_gene: TRBJ2-1
v_gene: TRBV2
abundance: .
d_gene: TRBD1

CDR3nt: TGTGCCAGCAGTTTTTTATCGGGATCTGAAGCTTTCTTT
CDR3aa: CASSFLSGSEAFF
j_gene: TRBJ1-1
v_gene: TRBV12-3/TRBV12-4
abundance: .
d_gene: .

CDR3nt: TGTGCCAGCAGTTTTAGCGATGAGCAGTTCTTC
CDR3aa: CASSFSDEQFF
j_gene: TRBJ2-1
v_gene: TRBV12-3/TRBV12-4
abundance: .
d_gene: .

CDR3nt: TGTGCTAGTGGCCAGGACAGGGGCAATCAGCCCCAGCATTTT
CDR3aa: CASGQDRGNQPQHF
j_gene: TRBJ1-5
v_gene: TRBV12-5
abundance: .
d_gene: TRBD1

CDR3nt: TGTGCCAGCAGACAAGGCCGGCTAGGCACCTACGAGCAGTACTTC
CDR3aa: CASRQGRLGTYEQYF
j_gene: TRBJ2-7
v_gene: TRBV7-8
abundance: .
d_gene: .

CDR3nt: TGCGCCAGCAGCGCCTTAGGGGTATCCTCCTACAATGAGCAGTTCTTC
CDR3aa: CASSALGVSSYNEQFF
j_gene: TRBJ2-1
v_gene: TRBV5-1
abundance: .
d_gene: .

CDR3nt: TGTGCCAGCAGCCAAGAGTGGACAGGCTATGGCTACACCTTC
CDR3aa: CASSQEWTGYGYTF
j_gene: TRBJ1-2
v_gene: TRBV3-1/TRBV3-2
abundance: .
d_gene: TRBD1

CDR3nt: TGTGCCAGCAGTTACACCAGGGACAGGGGAAGAGATACGCAGTATTTT
CDR3aa: CASSYTRDRGRDTQYF
j_gene: TRBJ2-3
v_gene: TRBV6-5
abundance: .
d_gene: TRBD1

CDR3nt: TGTGCCAGCAGCCCTAGGCCCGGGATGAACACTGAAGCTTTCTTT
CDR3aa: CASSPRPGMNTEAFF
j_gene: TRBJ1-1
v_gene: TRBV9
abundance: .
d_gene: .

CDR3nt: TGTGCCAGCAGCTTAGGTAAAGAGTATGGCTACACCTTC
CDR3aa: CASSLGKEYGYTF
j_gene: TRBJ1-2
v_gene: TRBV11-1
abundance: .
d_gene: .

CDR3nt: TGTGCCAGCAGTGAACAGGGCTTCTCCTACGAGCAGTACTTC
CDR3aa: CASSEQGFSYEQYF
j_gene: TRBJ2-7
v_gene: TRBV2
abundance: .
d_gene: .

CDR3nt: TGCGCCAGCAGCTTTTCCGGGACAGCTTATATGGATGAGCAGTTCTTC
CDR3aa: CASSFSGTAYMDEQFF
j_gene: TRBJ2-1
v_gene: TRBV5-1
abundance: .
d_gene: TRBD1

CDR3nt: TGCGCCAGCAGCTTGGCCGGGGGACAGGGGAATGAAAAACTGTTTTTT
CDR3aa: CASSLAGGQGNEKLFF
j_gene: TRBJ1-4
v_gene: TRBV5-1
abundance: .
d_gene: TRBD1

CDR3nt: TGTGCCAGTAGTATGGGAGCTGGGGCCAACGTCCTGACTTTC
CDR3aa: CASSMGAGANVLTF
j_gene: TRBJ2-6
v_gene: TRBV19
abundance: .
d_gene: .

CDR3nt: TGTGCCAGCAGCCAACCGGGACAAGAGGCTAATGAGCAGTTCTTC
CDR3aa: CASSQPGQEANEQFF
j_gene: TRBJ2-1
v_gene: TRBV7-9
abundance: .
d_gene: .

CDR3nt: TGTGCCAGCAGCTCCGACAGGGGACAGCCCCAGCATTTT
CDR3aa: CASSSDRGQPQHF
j_gene: TRBJ1-5
v_gene: TRBV27
abundance: .
d_gene: TRBD1

CDR3nt: TGTGCCAGCAGTGAGGGACAGGGGCTATACACTGAAGCTTTCTTT
CDR3aa: CASSEGQGLYTEAFF
j_gene: TRBJ1-1
v_gene: TRBV6-1
abundance: .
d_gene: TRBD1

CDR3nt: TGCGCCAGCGGTATAGGGGGCCGCGAGCAGTACTTC
CDR3aa: CASGIGGREQYF
j_gene: TRBJ2-7
v_gene: TRBV5-1
abundance: .
d_gene: TRBD1

CDR3nt: TGCGCCAGCGGGGAGACAGGGCCAACCTACGAGCAGTACTTC
CDR3aa: CASGETGPTYEQYF
j_gene: TRBJ2-7
v_gene: TRBV10-2
abundance: .
d_gene: TRBD1

CDR3nt: TGTGCCAGCAGCCCTGACAGGACTAACTATGGCTACACCTTC
CDR3aa: CASSPDRTNYGYTF
j_gene: TRBJ1-2
v_gene: TRBV2
abundance: .
d_gene: .

CDR3nt: TGCGCCAGCAGCTTCGGGACTACCTACGAGCAGTACTTC
CDR3aa: CASSFGTTYEQYF
j_gene: TRBJ2-7
v_gene: TRBV5-1
abundance: .
d_gene: TRBD2

CDR3nt: TGTGCCAGTAGTCCGGGACAGACTAATTCACCCCTCCACTTT
CDR3aa: CASSPGQTNSPLHF
j_gene: TRBJ1-6
v_gene: TRBV19
abundance: .
d_gene: TRBD1

CDR3nt: TGTGCCAGTAGTTCCTTTGAGGGCTACGAGCAGTACTTC
CDR3aa: CASSSFEGYEQYF
j_gene: TRBJ2-7
v_gene: TRBV19
abundance: .
d_gene: .

CDR3nt: TGTGCCAGCAGCCTTGGAGGATACGAGCAGTACTTC
CDR3aa: CASSLGGYEQYF
j_gene: TRBJ2-7
v_gene: TRBV3-1/TRBV3-2
abundance: .
d_gene: .

CDR3nt: TGTGCCAGCAGCCGGGGACAAGGAAGCGGGGAGCTGTTTTTT
CDR3aa: CASSRGQGSGELFF
j_gene: TRBJ2-2
v_gene: TRBV5-4
abundance: .
d_gene: .

CDR3nt: TGTGCCAGCCTAGCGGGGAGCACAGATACGCAGTATTTT
CDR3aa: CASLAGSTDTQYF
j_gene: TRBJ2-3
v_gene: TRBV2
abundance: once
d_gene: TRBD2

CDR3nt: TGTGCCAGCAGAGCCGACATCTACGACAGGGGCATTAGGGAAAAACTGTTTTTT
CDR3aa: CASRADIYDRGIREKLFF
j_gene: TRBJ1-4
v_gene: TRBV6-4
abundance: once
d_gene: TRBD1

CDR3nt: TGTGCCAGCAGCTTGTTCCCTCTTACAGGGGCCCGCTACGAGCAGTACTTC
CDR3aa: CASSLFPLTGARYEQYF
j_gene: TRBJ2-7
v_gene: TRBV5-6
abundance: .
d_gene: TRBD1

CDR3nt: TGTGCCAGCAGCGTAGCTTCGTTGACAGGGGGCGAGCCCGGGGAGCTGTTTTTT
CDR3aa: CASSVASLTGGEPGELFF
j_gene: TRBJ2-2
v_gene: TRBV9
abundance: .
d_gene: TRBD1

CDR3nt: TGCGCCAGCAGCTTGGTAACAGGGATCTACGAGCAGTACTTC
CDR3aa: CASSLVTGIYEQYF
j_gene: TRBJ2-7
v_gene: TRBV5-1
abundance: .
d_gene: .

CDR3nt: TGCGCCAGCAGCCAGACAGAATATGGCTACACCTTC
CDR3aa: CASSQTEYGYTF
j_gene: TRBJ1-2
v_gene: TRBV5-1
abundance: .
d_gene: .

CDR3nt: TGCGCCAGCAGCTTGGATCCGGGGGATCAGCCCCAGCATTTT
CDR3aa: CASSLDPGDQPQHF
j_gene: TRBJ1-5
v_gene: TRBV5-1
abundance: .
d_gene: .

CDR3nt: TGTGCCAGCTCACCACGGAGACTAGCGGGGGGCCTGAACACCGGGGAGCTGTTTTTT
CDR3aa: CASSPRRLAGGLNTGELFF
j_gene: TRBJ2-2
v_gene: TRBV18
abundance: .
d_gene: TRBD2

CDR3nt: TGTGCCAGCAGCCAAGATAGGAGGACGGACTATGGCTACACCTTC
CDR3aa: CASSQDRRTDYGYTF
j_gene: TRBJ1-2
v_gene: TRBV4-2
abundance: .
d_gene: .

CDR3nt: TGTGCCAGCACCCCCCCCGACAGAAACTATGGCTACACCTTC
CDR3aa: CASTPPDRNYGYTF
j_gene: TRBJ1-2
v_gene: TRBV6-5
abundance: .
d_gene: .

CDR3nt: TGTGCCAGCAGCTTAGATGAGGGGGCGGGAGGCTACACCTTC
CDR3aa: CASSLDEGAGGYTF
j_gene: TRBJ1-2
v_gene: TRBV7-2
abundance: .
d_gene: TRBD1

CDR3nt: TGTGCCAGCAGCTCCGGGGGGCCCACTGAAGCTTTCTTT
CDR3aa: CASSSGGPTEAFF
j_gene: TRBJ1-1
v_gene: TRBV7-3
abundance: few
d_gene: .

CDR3nt: TGTGCCAGCAGTTGGGGGGTTGGGACTGAAGCTTTCTTT
CDR3aa: CASSWGVGTEAFF
j_gene: TRBJ1-1
v_gene: TRBV27
abundance: .
d_gene: .

CDR3nt: TGTGCCAGCAGCGAGGGACCGGACTACTACGAGCAGTACTTC
CDR3aa: CASSEGPDYYEQYF
j_gene: TRBJ2-7
v_gene: TRBV14
abundance: .
d_gene: .

CDR3nt: TGCGCCAGCAGGGAGTGGACAGTAGCTAACTATGGCTACACCTTC
CDR3aa: CASREWTVANYGYTF
j_gene: TRBJ1-2
v_gene: TRBV10-2
abundance: .
d_gene: .

CDR3nt: TGCGCCAGCAGTCGGTTCCCGGGACAGGGCTTCGGAGATACGCAGTATTTT
CDR3aa: CASSRFPGQGFGDTQYF
j_gene: TRBJ2-3
v_gene: TRBV5-1
abundance: .
d_gene: TRBD1

CDR3nt: TGTGCCTGGACGGGGTCAAGGACAAACACCATATATTTT
CDR3aa: CAWTGSRTNTIYF
j_gene: TRBJ1-3
v_gene: TRBV30
abundance: few
d_gene: .